This T cell receptor beta chain is drawn from a study of T-cell reconstitution after alpha-beta-depleted transplantation in children. This clonotype was counted a few times. Library preparation (for TCRbeta) was performed with unique molecular identifiers. TCRdb ran MiXCR on the PCR reads and lists one entry per CDR3 protein. The sample lists approximately 400,000 distinct CDR3 sequences, under 13% seen once, with 4.5% to 6% in the top ten. The germline V gene encodes CDR1 LNHDA and CDR2 SQIVND (reference sequence). With 0 bases clipped from V and 4 bases from J, the junction kept 6 bases outside the gene matches. There are 16 residues in the CDR3.

The sequence was collected from a human donor who donated a stem cell graft to a child with acute myeloid leukemia. The rearrangement joins TRBV19 to TRBJ2-7, with 10 bases lining up with TRBD1. The sample in question was PBMCs from the stem cell graft donor, obtained from the stem cell graft. The CDR3 sequence is CASSIDRDRGTYEQYF. The CDR3 coding sequence is TGTGCCAGTAGTATAGACCGGGACAGGGGAACGTACGAGCAGTACTTC.